This T cell receptor (beta chain) was captured in a study of control samples from healthy donors and cancer patients. Trimming took off 2 bases at V and 7 bases at J, with 11 bases between the two ends. Germline V gene data show CDR1 as SEHNR and CDR2 as FQNEAQ (reference sequence). The CDR3 extends over 14 amino acids. TCRdb keeps only in-frame clones here, not all; method: immunoSEQ multiplex PCR. Of around 140,000 clones in the sample, roughly nine tenths were seen once. The sequencing input was PBMCs. The clonotype was recovered from a man aged 50 to 60 with head and neck cancer. The V call is TRBV7-9, the J call TRBJ1-4; possible D gene TRBD1, 6 bases. CDR3: CASSLIGGTEKLFF. The DNA for the CDR3 is TGTGCCAGCAGCTTAATAGGGGGAACTGAAAAACTGTTTTTT.